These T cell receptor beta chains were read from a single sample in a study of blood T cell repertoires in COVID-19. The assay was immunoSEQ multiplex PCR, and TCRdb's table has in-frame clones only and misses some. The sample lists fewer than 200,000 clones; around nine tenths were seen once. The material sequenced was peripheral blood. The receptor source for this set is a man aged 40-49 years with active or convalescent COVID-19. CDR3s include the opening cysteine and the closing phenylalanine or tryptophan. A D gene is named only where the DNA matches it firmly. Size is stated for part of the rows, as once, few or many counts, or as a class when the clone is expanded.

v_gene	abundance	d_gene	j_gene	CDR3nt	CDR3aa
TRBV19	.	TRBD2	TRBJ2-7	TGTGCCAGTAGTAGGGGGGGGTTGAGGTACGACGAGCAGTACTTC	CASSRGGLRYDEQYF
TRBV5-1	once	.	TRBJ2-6	TGCGCCAGCAGCTTGAGACAGCACTCTGGGGCCAACGTCCTGACTTTC	CASSLRQHSGANVLTF
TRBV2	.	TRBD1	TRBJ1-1	TGTGCCAGCAGTACCCGGACAGGGAACACTGAAGCTTTCTTT	CASSTRTGNTEAFF
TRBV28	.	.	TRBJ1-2	TGTGCCAGCAGCCTGGTTGCACTTAGTAACTATGGCTACACCTTC	CASSLVALSNYGYTF
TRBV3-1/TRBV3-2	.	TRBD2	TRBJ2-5	TGTGCCAGCAGCCGCGGGGTAGCGGGGGGGCAAGAGACCCAGTACTTC	CASSRGVAGGQETQYF
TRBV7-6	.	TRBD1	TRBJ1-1	TGTGCCAGCAGATCAGGGGGGCACACTGAAGCTTTCTTT	CASRSGGHTEAFF
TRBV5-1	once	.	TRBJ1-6	TGCGCCAGCAGCTTTGGGACAAATAATTCACCCCTCCACTTT	CASSFGTNNSPLHF
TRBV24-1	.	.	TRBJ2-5	TGTGCCACCAGTGACCCGCAGGGGGGAGAGACCCAGTACTTC	CATSDPQGGETQYF
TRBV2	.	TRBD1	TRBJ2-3	TGTGCCAGCAGTGAGGGACAGTCGGGGGATACGCAGTATTTT	CASSEGQSGDTQYF
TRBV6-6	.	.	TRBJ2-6	TGTGCCAGCAGTTACATTTCAGGGGCCAACGTCCTGACTTTC	CASSYISGANVLTF
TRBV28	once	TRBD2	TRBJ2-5	TGTGCCAGCAACCCCTTGGGCGGGGGGATGGAGACCCAGTACTTC	CASNPLGGGMETQYF
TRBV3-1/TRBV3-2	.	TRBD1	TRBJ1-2	TGTGCCAGCAGCCAAGAGGACAGGGGGAACTATGGCTACACCTTC	CASSQEDRGNYGYTF
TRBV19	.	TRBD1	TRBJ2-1	TGTGCCAGTACCGGAAGTTGGGGACAGGGATCCAATGAGCAGTTCTTC	CASTGSWGQGSNEQFF
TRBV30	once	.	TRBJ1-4	TGTGCCTGGAGTCGGGGAAATGAAAAACTGTTTTTT	CAWSRGNEKLFF
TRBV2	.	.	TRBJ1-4	TGTGCCAGCAGTGATAGGGGCAGCACTAATGAAAAACTGTTTTTT	CASSDRGSTNEKLFF
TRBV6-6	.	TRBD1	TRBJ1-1	TGTGCCAGCAGCCGACGACAGGGGGCTGGGTGGAACACTGAAGCTTTCTTT	CASSRRQGAGWNTEAFF
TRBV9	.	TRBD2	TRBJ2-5	TGTGCCAGCAGTCCGGGGGGGTTGTATGAGACCCAGTACTTC	CASSPGGLYETQYF
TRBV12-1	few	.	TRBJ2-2	TGTGCCAGCAGCTCCACACCCTGGGTACAGGGGGCAAGTATCGGGGAGCTGTTTTTT	CASSSTPWVQGASIGELFF
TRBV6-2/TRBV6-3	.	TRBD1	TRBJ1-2	TGTGCCAGCAGCATCGGGACAGACTATGGCTACACCTTC	CASSIGTDYGYTF
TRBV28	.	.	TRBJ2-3	TGTGCCAGCAGTCAACCCGGGTCCGAAGATACGCAGTATTTT	CASSQPGSEDTQYF
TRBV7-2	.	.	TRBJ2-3	TGTGCCAGCAGCTTAGGCAGGGGAGGCACAGATACGCAGTATTTT	CASSLGRGGTDTQYF
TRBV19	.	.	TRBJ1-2	TGTGCCAGCGAACAGAGCCTTGGCTACACCTTC	CASEQSLGYTF
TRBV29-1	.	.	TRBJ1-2	TGCAGCGTTGAAGATCGGGGGGACCAGCGTGGCTACACCTTC	CSVEDRGDQRGYTF
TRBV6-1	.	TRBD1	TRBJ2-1	TGTGCCAGCAGTGAAGCCTTGGGACAGGGTATGAATGAGCAGTTCTTC	CASSEALGQGMNEQFF
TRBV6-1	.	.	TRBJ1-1	TGTGCCAGCAGTGAAGGGGGGCTAGCTTTCTTT	CASSEGGLAFF
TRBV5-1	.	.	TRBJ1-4	TGCGCCAGCAGCCCCACAGGGACCTCTAATGAAAAACTGTTTTTT	CASSPTGTSNEKLFF
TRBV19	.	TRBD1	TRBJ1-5	TGTGCCAGTAGTTCCCCGGACAGGGGAGGAAAGCCCCAGCATTTT	CASSSPDRGGKPQHF
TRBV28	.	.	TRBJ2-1	TGTGCCAGCAGTTTACGGAGGCACGAGCAGTTCTTC	CASSLRRHEQFF
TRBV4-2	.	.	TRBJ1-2	TGTGCCAGCAGCCAAGTGGATCAGGAAGGTGGCTACACCTTC	CASSQVDQEGGYTF